This T cell receptor beta chain originates from a study of cytomegalovirus exposure and HLA in healthy donors. 13 Jbeta primers and 60 Vbeta primers were used for the PCR. Generated by immunoSEQ multiplex PCR, the TCRdb table keeps only in-frame clones and is missing some. The sample holds tens of thousands of clones, around 83% seen once. Germline CDR1 reads ENHRY; CDR2 reads SYGVKD. CDR3 length equals 12 residues. Losses at the gene ends were 7 bases for V and 5 bases for J; bases not matched to a gene: 2. Turning to this clone: Its antigen is not known.

Notes on the study in general: When the data were analyzed later, several of the most significant clusters appeared to be linked to common viral pathogens. Indistinguishable V segments such as TRBV6-2 and TRBV6-3 were excluded. Per published accounts, TCR beta sequences correctly predicted the HLA-A and HLA-B alleles of most subjects.

The chain joins TRBV10-3 to TRBJ2-7, with 10 nucleotides matching TRBD1. Material for sequencing was PBMCs. The source of this sequence is a man younger than 40 in good health and CMV-seronegative. In DNA, the CDR3 is TGTGCCATCAAGGGGACAGGGGACGAGCAGTACTTC. It translates to CAIKGTGDEQYF.